What follows is one TCR beta chain and its context. The entry originates in a study of identical twins. TCRdb analysed the 5' RACE reads with MiXCR anew, one entry per CDR3 protein. The sample has around 1.7 million distinct CDR3 sequences; around 33% are singletons. V was pared by 5 bases and J by 7 bases, with 13 bases between. Germline CDR1 SGHAT, CDR2 FQNNGV. The CDR3 has 13 residues. The source is a newborn girl in good health. Sequencing used cord blood. The chain employs TRBV11-2 and TRBJ2-3; maybe TRBD2 (5 bases). This CDR3 reads CASSPGNEHTQYF. The CDR3 bases are TGTGCCAGCAGCCCCGGGAACGAACATACGCAGTATTTT.